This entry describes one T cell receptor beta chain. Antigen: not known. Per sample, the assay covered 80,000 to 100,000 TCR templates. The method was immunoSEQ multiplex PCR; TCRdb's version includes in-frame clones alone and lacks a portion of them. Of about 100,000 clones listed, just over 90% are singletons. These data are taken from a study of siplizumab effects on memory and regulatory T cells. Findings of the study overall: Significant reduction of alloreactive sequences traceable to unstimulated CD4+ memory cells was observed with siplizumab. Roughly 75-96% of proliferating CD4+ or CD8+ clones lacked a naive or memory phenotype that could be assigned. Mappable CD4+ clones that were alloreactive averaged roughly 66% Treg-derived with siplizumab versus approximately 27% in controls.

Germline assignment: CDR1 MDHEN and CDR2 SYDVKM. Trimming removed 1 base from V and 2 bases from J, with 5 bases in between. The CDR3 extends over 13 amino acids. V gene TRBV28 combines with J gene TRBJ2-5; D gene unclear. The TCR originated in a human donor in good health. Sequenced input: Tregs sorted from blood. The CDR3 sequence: CASSLFAQETQYF. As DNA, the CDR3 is TGTGCCAGCAGTTTATTCGCACAAGAGACCCAGTACTTC.